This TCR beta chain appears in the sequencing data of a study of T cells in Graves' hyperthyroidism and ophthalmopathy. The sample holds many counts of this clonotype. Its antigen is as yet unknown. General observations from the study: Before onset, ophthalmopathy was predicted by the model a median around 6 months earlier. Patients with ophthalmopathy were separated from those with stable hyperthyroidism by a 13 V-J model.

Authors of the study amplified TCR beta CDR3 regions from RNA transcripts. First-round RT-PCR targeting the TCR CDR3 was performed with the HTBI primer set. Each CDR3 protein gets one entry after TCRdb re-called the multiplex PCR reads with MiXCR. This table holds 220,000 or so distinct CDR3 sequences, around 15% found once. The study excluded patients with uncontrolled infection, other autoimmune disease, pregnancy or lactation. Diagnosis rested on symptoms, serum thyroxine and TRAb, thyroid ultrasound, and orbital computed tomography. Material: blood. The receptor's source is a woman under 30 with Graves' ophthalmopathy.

CDR3 DNA sequence: TGTGCCAGCAGGGCACTTGTTGCGAACACTGAAGCTTTCTTT. Protein product: CASRALVANTEAFF. This chain links TRBV27 with TRBJ1-1; D is unclear. Germline CDR1 MNHEY, CDR2 SMNVEV (reference sequence). This CDR3 is 14 amino acids long. The V and J ends lost 6 bases and 1 base respectively, with 12 bases between them.